What follows describes a single TCR beta chain. The table lists this clonotype with many counts. Its antigen is currently not known. Base qualities are not recorded, but no much larger clone differs from it by a single base. The data are from a study of CD8+CD57+ T cells in acquired aplastic anemia (dated by TCRdb to the late 2010s). Study-level background: A mean of roughly 3.2 ug of DNA, ranging from roughly 0.19 to 27.4 ug, was extracted from sorted CD4+ and CD8+ cells. For healthy donor samples, the average read count was about 10.8 million for CD4+ cells and approximately 11 million for CD8+ cells. Study-wide findings and limitations: Patients and healthy controls showed no significant difference in CD8+ Simpson's diversity (P=0.060). Around 27 CD8+ CDR3 sequences were shared between patients and controls but appeared highly expressed in patients and within their immunodominant clones.

In the study, sorted CD4+ and CD8+ blood T cells from patients with severe aplastic anemia and from healthy subjects underwent deep sequencing of TCR repertoires. Ficoll-Paque density gradient centrifugation was used to isolate peripheral blood mononuclear cells. Before DNA was extracted, CD4+ and CD8+ T cells were sorted using either FACS or magnetic beads. The V end gives up 0 bases and the J end 8 bases, leaving 6 bases in the junction not matched to a gene. The CDR3 has 15 amino acids, counting the end cysteine and phenylalanine. Only CDR3 DNA is held: 45 bases, read in frame from base 1. According to the germline V gene, CDR1 reads MGHDK and CDR2 reads SYGVNS. Profiling of TCR beta VDJ combinations and CDR3 sequences used genomic DNA as the template. An Illumina HiSeq 2000 was used for TCR repertoire sequencing. Processing in the source paper ran as follows. TRBV/TRBJ rearrangement plots, CDR3 size and DJ length profiles, and Simpson's diversity index were used to evaluate the repertoires. The most abundant DNA sequence in the deep sequencing data was defined as the immunodominant clone. CDR3 amino acid sequences were screened for sharing across subjects and were compared with published repertoires and the VDJdb database. The public reads were reanalyzed by TCRdb: fastp trimming at Q25, MiXCR alignment, in-frame beta chains only. Each entry merges the rows of one CDR3 protein and shows their most common DNA and genes. V and J calls and clone size were set by TCRdb, not the authors. The sample table holds 130,000 or so distinct CDR3 sequences, of which approximately 41% were seen once. 6.5% to 10% of the sample rests with the top ten.

This clonotype originated in a human donor in good health, serving as a control. Specimen: sorted CD4+, CD8+, or CD8+CD57+ T cells (not recorded which) from PBMCs. This chain is built from TRBV25-1 and TRBJ1-3; 8 nucleotides in the junction match TRBD1. The bases are TGTGCCAGCAGTGAATATAGGACAGGGTCGGACACCATATATTTT. Translated, it gives CASSEYRTGSDTIYF.